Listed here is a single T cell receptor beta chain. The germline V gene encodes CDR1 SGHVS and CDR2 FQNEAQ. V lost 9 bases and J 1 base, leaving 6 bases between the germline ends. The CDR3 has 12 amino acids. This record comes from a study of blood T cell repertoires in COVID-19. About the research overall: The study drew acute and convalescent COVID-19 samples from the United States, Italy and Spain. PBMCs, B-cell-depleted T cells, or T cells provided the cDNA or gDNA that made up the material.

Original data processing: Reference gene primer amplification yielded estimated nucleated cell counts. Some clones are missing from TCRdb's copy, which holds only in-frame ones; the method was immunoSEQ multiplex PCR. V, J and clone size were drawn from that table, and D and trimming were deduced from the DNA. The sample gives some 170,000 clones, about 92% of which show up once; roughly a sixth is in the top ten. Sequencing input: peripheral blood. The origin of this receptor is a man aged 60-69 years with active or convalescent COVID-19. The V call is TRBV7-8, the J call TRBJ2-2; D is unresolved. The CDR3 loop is CASILNTGELFF. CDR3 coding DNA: TGTGCCAGTATCTTGAACACCGGGGAGCTGTTTTTT.